The 21 T cell receptor beta chains listed next were all sequenced from one sample in a study of cytomegalovirus exposure and HLA in healthy donors. The study ran its PCR with 60 Vbeta and 13 Jbeta primers. TCRdb's copy holds only in-frame clones and misses some; the assay was immunoSEQ multiplex PCR. The table shows some 190,000 clones, with 85% occurring only once. Sample: PBMCs. The origin of the receptors is a boy younger than 10 in good health and CMV-seronegative.

The rearrangement links TRBV2 to TRBJ1-1; TRBD1 might be the D (5 bases). The CDR3 runs to 12 residues. Germline V gene sequence: CDR1 SNHLY, CDR2 FYNNEI. V was shortened by 7 bases and J by 7 bases, with 13 bases between the two germline ends. The CDR3 DNA sequence: TGTGCCAGCAATCGGGGGGGTTATGAAGCTTTCTTT. Encoded protein: CASNRGGYEAFF.

This clone appeared a few times. The chain has TRBV11-2 and TRBJ2-7, with TRBD2 identical over 10 bases. This CDR3 is built from 15 residues. Germline V gene lookup returns CDR1 SGHAT and CDR2 FQNNGV. Trimming cost V 5 bases and J 1 base; bases outside gene matches: 5. CDR3 residues: CASSPRLAGSYEQYF. The CDR3 region has the DNA TGTGCCAGCAGCCCAAGACTAGCGGGTTCCTACGAGCAGTACTTC. The full variable domain, its missing parts supplied by reference TRBV11-2 and TRBJ2-7, is EAGVAQSPRYKIIEKRQSVAFWCNPISGHATLYWYQQILGQGPKLLIQFQNNGVVDDSQLPKDRFSAERLKGVDSTLKIQPAKLEDSAVYLCASSPRLAGSYEQYFGPGTRLTVT.

J is TRBJ1-1 and V is TRBV6-6, with 10 positions matching TRBD1. The CDR3 totals 13 residues. With 6 bases clipped from V and 5 bases from J, the junction kept 3 bases outside the gene matches. CDR1 and CDR2 from the germline V gene are MNHNY and SVGAGI (reference sequence). CDR3 in amino acids: CASRRDRGTEAFF. In nucleotides, the CDR3 is TGTGCCAGCAGACGGGACAGGGGTACTGAAGCTTTCTTT.

J is TRBJ1-1 and V is TRBV2; D is possibly TRBD1 (6 bases). The CDR3 has 14 amino acids. The V gene's germline CDR1 is SNHLY and CDR2 FYNNEI. The V and J ends lost 6 bases and 1 base respectively, with 12 bases between them. The CDR3 is CASRGARGNTEAFF. The DNA of the CDR3 is TGTGCCAGCAGGGGGGCGAGGGGGAACACTGAAGCTTTCTTT.

The gene calls are TRBV5-1 and TRBJ1-3; 8 bases agree with TRBD1. V was pared by 0 bases and J by 4 bases, with 9 bases of the junction left unmatched. This CDR3 contains 17 residues. Germline V gene data show CDR1 as SGHRS and CDR2 as YFSETQ. The chain's CDR3 is CASSLESGGGKGNTIYF. The CDR3 DNA sequence: TGCGCCAGCAGCTTGGAGTCAGGGGGCGGTAAAGGAAACACCATATATTTT.

The V and J genes are TRBV29-1 and TRBJ2-7; a possible D gene is TRBD2 (6 bases). V dropped 2 bases and J dropped 3 bases, with 14 bases sitting between them. The CDR3 totals 14 residues. Germline-derived CDR1 and CDR2 are SQVTM and ANQGSEA. CDR3 amino acids: CSVEWFGGGYEQYF. The CDR3 DNA reads TGCAGCGTTGAATGGTTCGGGGGAGGCTACGAGCAGTACTTC.

The V call is TRBV6-5, the J call TRBJ1-3; TRBD1 might be the D (5 bases). Germline values: CDR1 MNHEY, CDR2 SVGAGI. The CDR3 spans 14 residues. V dropped 4 bases and J dropped 2 bases, with 9 bases sitting between them. CDR3 DNA: TGTGCCAGCAGTTGCCGGGGGGCTGGAAACACCATATATTTT. Protein: CASSCRGAGNTIYF.

This clone was seen only a few times. The V call is TRBV6-1, the J call TRBJ1-6; TRBD1 aligns across 7 bases. V gave up 7 bases and J gave up 0 bases; unmatched junction bases: 0. Germline-derived CDR1 and CDR2 are MNHNS and SASEGT. CDR3 length: 14 residues. CDR3 DNA: TGTGCCAGCAAGGGGGCCTCCTATAATTCACCCCTCCACTTT. This sequence encodes CASKGASYNSPLHF.

The chain employs TRBV4-2 and TRBJ2-3, with 10 bases identical to TRBD2. The CDR3 loop spans 17 amino acids. Trimming at V came to 0 bases and at J to 4 bases, leaving 7 bases not matched to a gene. Germline lookup yields CDR1 LGHNA and CDR2 YNFKEQ. CDR3 sequence (DNA): TGTGCCAGCAGCCAAGATCAGCGGGGGGGCCTCCCAGATACGCAGTATTTT. Translated: CASSQDQRGGLPDTQYF.

The CDR3, as DNA: TGTGCCAGCAGCTTAGGCGGAGGCGGTTTAGCCTACGAGCAGTACTTC. This gives the protein CASSLGGGGLAYEQYF. The chain links TRBV7-2 to TRBJ2-7; possible D gene TRBD2, 5 bases. The V gene lost 1 base and the J gene lost 2 bases, with 15 bases spanning the gap. Germline CDR1 reads SGHTA; CDR2 reads FQGNSA. The CDR3 consists of 16 residues.

For the CDR3, the DNA is TGTGCCTGGAACAGGGATAGCTATGGCTACACCTTC. This translates into CAWNRDSYGYTF. The chain carries TRBV30 and TRBJ1-2; possibly TRBD1 for D (6 bases). V lost 4 bases, J lost 4 bases, and 10 bases lay in between. Germline CDR1 GTSNPN, CDR2 SVGIG (reference sequence). This CDR3 contains 12 residues.

V is TRBV19 and J is TRBJ2-1, with 8 bases identical to TRBD2. Per the germline V gene, CDR1 is LNHDA and CDR2 is SQIVND (reference sequence). The CDR3 length is 15 residues. With V trimmed by 7 bases and J by 7 bases, 12 bases remained unmatched. The CDR3 protein is CASTDGLAFSNEQFF. CDR3 coding DNA: TGTGCCAGTACCGACGGACTAGCATTTTCGAATGAGCAGTTCTTC.

This chain joins TRBV18 and TRBJ1-2, with 9 bases matching TRBD1. Trimming removed 3 bases from V and 4 bases from J; junction bases left unmatched: 15. The germline CDR1 and CDR2 sequences are KGHSH and LQKENI. CDR3 length: 18 amino acids. CDR3 region: CASSPARTGAAQAYGYTF. CDR3 sequence (DNA): TGTGCCAGCTCACCTGCCCGGACAGGGGCCGCCCAGGCCTATGGCTACACCTTC.

The chain couples TRBV19 to TRBJ2-2; 9 bases line up with TRBD1. The CDR3 spans 17 residues. The ends lost 7 bases at V and 1 base at J; junction bases unmatched: 10. CDR1 is LNHDA, CDR2 SQIVND, per germline (reference sequence). The CDR3 region has the DNA TGTGCCAGTACCATGAGGGGACAGGGAGGGAACACCGGGGAGCTGTTTTTT. Amino acids: CASTMRGQGGNTGELFF.

The chain carries TRBV19 and TRBJ2-7; TRBD1 agrees at 8 bases. Germline CDR1 LNHDA, CDR2 SQIVND (reference sequence). Trimming took 9 bases from V and 0 from J; bases not matched to a gene: 10. This CDR3 is 15 amino acids long. The CDR3 protein is CARLLDRVSSYEQYV. The CDR3 nucleotides read TGTGCCAGACTATTGGACAGGGTGAGCTCCTACGAGCAGTACGTC.

The rearrangement links TRBV5-6 to TRBJ2-1; TRBD2 agrees at 10 bases. The V segment lost 1 base and the J segment 9 bases; nucleotides outside the gene matches: 7. The germline V gene has CDR1 SGHDT and CDR2 YYEEEE. This CDR3 spans 15 amino acids. This CDR3 reads CASSLNLAGVGEQFF. The CDR3 nucleotides read TGTGCCAGCAGCTTGAATCTAGCGGGAGTAGGTGAGCAGTTCTTC.

This clone was picked up a small number of times. The rearrangement uses TRBV5-5 and TRBJ1-2, with 10 bases matching TRBD1. J lost 6 bases, V lost 4 bases, and 9 bases had no gene match. The CDR3 totals 15 residues. CDR1 SGHKS and CDR2 YYEKEE come from the germline V gene (reference sequence). CDR3 sequence reads: CASSQDRDRGDGYTF. In DNA form, the CDR3 reads TGTGCCAGCAGCCAAGATAGGGACAGGGGTGATGGCTACACCTTC.

This clone is a singleton in its sample. The rearrangement links TRBV7-9 to TRBJ1-1; D unresolved. The CDR3 sequence is 15 residues long. Trimming stripped 4 bases from V and 1 base from J, with 13 bases between. Germline V gene sequence: CDR1 SEHNR, CDR2 FQNEAQ (reference sequence). CDR3 bases: TGTGCCAGCAGCTCCGGTGGGCTAACGAACACTGAAGCTTTCTTT. Amino acids: CASSSGGLTNTEAFF.

On this clone: This CDR3 is also generated by other DNA sequences in the sample. Here the CDR3 DNA reads TGTGCCAGCAGCGAGGGGCAGGGGGAGTACTTC. Translated: CASSEGQGEYF. The chain uses TRBV5-6 and TRBJ2-7; 7 nucleotides line up with TRBD1. V dropped 4 bases and J dropped 11; count of bases not matched to a gene: 6. Per germline, CDR1 SGHDT and CDR2 YYEEEE. CDR3 size: 11 residues.

The chain carries TRBV7-8 and TRBJ2-7; 7 bases fit TRBD2. The junction had 9 bases not matched to a gene; V was cut back by 3 bases and J by 7 bases. Germline V gene lookup returns CDR1 SGHVS and CDR2 FQNEAQ. This CDR3 has 14 amino acids. CDR3 DNA sequence: TGTGCCAGCAGCTTCCGGGACTACAGGAGGGAGCAGTACTTC. This encodes CASSFRDYRREQYF.

This clone was counted a single time. V usage is TRBV10-3 and J usage is TRBJ1-3; D remains ambiguous. The CDR3 covers 15 residues. The germline V gene has CDR1 ENHRY and CDR2 SYGVKD. The V and J ends lost 3 bases and 0 bases respectively, with 9 bases between them. The CDR3 nucleotides are TGTGCCATCAGTGATGGCGGGTTCTCTGGAAACACCATATATTTT. It encodes CAISDGGFSGNTIYF.